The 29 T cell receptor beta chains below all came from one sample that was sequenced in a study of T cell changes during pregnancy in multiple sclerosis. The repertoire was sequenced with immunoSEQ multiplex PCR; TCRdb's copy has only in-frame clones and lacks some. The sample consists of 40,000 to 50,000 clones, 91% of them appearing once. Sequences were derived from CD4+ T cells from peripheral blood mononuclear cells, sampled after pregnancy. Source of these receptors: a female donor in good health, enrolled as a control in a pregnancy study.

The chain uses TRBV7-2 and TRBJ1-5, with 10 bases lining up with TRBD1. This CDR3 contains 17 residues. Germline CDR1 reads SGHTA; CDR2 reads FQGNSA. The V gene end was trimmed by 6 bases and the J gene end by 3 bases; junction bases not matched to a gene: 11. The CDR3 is CASSYSGTGALNQPQHF. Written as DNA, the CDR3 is TGTGCCAGCAGTTATTCCGGGACAGGGGCCCTCAATCAGCCCCAGCATTTT.

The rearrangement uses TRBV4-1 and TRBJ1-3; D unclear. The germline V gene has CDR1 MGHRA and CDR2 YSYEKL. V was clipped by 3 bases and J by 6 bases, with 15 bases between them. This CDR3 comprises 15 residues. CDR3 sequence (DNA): TGCGCCAGCAGCCATACAGCCGAGGGCACAAACACCATATATTTT. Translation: CASSHTAEGTNTIYF.

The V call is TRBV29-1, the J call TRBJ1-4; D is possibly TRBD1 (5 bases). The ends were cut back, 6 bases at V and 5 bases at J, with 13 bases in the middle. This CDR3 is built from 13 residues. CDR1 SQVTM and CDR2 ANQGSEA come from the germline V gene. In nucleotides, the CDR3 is TGCAGCGTGGGGGGGACGGCAAATGAAAAACTGTTTTTT. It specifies CSVGGTANEKLFF.

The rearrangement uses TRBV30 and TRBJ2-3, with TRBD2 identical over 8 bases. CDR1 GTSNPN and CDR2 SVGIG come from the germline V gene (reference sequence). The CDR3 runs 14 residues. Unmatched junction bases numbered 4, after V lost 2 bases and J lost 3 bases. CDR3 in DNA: TGTGCCTGGAGTAGCGGGAGATTAACAGATACGCAGTATTTT. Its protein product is CAWSSGRLTDTQYF.

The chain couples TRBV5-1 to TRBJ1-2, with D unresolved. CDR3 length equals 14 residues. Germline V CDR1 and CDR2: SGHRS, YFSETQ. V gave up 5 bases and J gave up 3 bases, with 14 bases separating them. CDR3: CASREQLLDYGYTF. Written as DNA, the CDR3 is TGCGCCAGCAGAGAACAGTTGTTGGACTATGGCTACACCTTC.

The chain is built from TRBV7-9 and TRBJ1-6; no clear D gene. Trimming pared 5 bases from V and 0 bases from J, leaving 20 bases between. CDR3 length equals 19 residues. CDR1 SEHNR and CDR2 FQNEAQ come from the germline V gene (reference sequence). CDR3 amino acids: CASSAYFPRHSSYNSPLHF. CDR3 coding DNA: TGTGCCAGCAGCGCTTACTTCCCCCGACACAGCTCCTATAATTCACCCCTCCACTTT.

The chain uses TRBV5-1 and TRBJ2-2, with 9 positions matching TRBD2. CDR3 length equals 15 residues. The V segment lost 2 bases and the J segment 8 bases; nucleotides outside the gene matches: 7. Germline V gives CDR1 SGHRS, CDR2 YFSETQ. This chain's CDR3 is CASSFLAGHGGELFF. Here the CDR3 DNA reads TGCGCCAGCAGCTTCCTAGCGGGACATGGGGGGGAGCTGTTTTTT.

The DNA of the CDR3 is TGTGCCAGCTCACCACGGGACAGGGTAAGGAACACTGAAGCTTTCTTT. It encodes CASSPRDRVRNTEAFF. The chain links TRBV18 to TRBJ1-1; 9 nucleotides match TRBD1. There are 16 residues in the CDR3. Germline CDR1 and CDR2: KGHSH and LQKENI. Trimming cost V 1 base and J 1 base; bases outside gene matches: 4.

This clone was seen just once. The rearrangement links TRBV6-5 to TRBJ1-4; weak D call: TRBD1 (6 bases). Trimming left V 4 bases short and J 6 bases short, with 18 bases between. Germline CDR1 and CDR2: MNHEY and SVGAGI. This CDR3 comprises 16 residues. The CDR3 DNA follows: TGTGCCAGCAGTTCCCTCACAGGGCCCTTTGATGAAAAACTGTTTTTT. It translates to CASSSLTGPFDEKLFF.

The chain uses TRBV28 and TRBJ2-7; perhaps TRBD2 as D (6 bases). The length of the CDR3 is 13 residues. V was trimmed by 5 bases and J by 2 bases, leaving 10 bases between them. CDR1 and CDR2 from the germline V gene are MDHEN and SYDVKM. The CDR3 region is CASSRGGTYEQYF. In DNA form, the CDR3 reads TGTGCCAGCAGTAGAGGAGGGACCTACGAGCAGTACTTC.

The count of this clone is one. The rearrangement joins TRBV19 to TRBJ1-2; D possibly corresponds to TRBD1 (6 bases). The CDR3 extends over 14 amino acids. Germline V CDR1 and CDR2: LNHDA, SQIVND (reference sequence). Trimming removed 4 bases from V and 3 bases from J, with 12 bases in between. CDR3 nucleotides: TGTGCCAGTAGTAGCAGAGGGGGAGACTATGGCTACACCTTC. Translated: CASSSRGGDYGYTF.

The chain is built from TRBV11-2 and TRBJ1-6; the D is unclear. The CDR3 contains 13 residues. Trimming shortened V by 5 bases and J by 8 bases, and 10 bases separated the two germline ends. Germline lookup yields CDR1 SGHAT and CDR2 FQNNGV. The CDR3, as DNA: TGTGCCAGCAGCGTACAGAAAGATTCACCCCTCCACTTT. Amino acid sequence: CASSVQKDSPLHF.

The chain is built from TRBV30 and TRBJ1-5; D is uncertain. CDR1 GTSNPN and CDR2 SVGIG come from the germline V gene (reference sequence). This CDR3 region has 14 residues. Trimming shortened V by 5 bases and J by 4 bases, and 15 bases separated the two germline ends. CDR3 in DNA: TGTGCCTGGGGAGGAGGGCCCCTTAATCAGCCCCAGCATTTT. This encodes CAWGGGPLNQPQHF. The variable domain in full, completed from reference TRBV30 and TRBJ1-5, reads SQTIHQWPATLVQPVGSPLSLECTVEGTSNPNLYWYRQAAGRGLQLLFYSVGIGQISSEVPQNLSASRPQDRQFILSSKKLLLSDSGFYLCAWGGGPLNQPQHFGDGTRLSIL.

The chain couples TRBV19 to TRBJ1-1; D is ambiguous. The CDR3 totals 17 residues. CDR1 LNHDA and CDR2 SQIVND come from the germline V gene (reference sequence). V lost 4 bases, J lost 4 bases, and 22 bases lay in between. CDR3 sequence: CASSTPSPGGSGTEAFF. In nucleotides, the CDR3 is TGTGCCAGTAGTACCCCTTCGCCCGGTGGGTCGGGCACTGAAGCTTTCTTT.

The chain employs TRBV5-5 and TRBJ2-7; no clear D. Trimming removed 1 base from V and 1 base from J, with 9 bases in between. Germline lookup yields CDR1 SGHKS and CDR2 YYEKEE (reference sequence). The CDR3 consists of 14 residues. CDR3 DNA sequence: TGTGCCAGCAGCTTGATTGGGCAATCCTACGAGCAGTACTTC. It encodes CASSLIGQSYEQYF.

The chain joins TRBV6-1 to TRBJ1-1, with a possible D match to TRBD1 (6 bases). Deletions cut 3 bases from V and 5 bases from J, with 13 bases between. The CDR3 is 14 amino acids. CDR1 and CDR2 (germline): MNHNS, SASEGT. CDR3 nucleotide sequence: TGTGCCAGCAGTGAGGACACAGGGTTTACTGAAGCTTTCTTT. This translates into CASSEDTGFTEAFF.

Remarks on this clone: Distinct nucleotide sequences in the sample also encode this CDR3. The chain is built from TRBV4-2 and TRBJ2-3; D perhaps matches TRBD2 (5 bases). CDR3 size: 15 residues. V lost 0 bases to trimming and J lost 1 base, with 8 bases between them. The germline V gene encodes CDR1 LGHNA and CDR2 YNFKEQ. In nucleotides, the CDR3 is TGTGCCAGCAGCCAAGAACCCGGGGGCACAGATACGCAGTATTTT. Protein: CASSQEPGGTDTQYF.

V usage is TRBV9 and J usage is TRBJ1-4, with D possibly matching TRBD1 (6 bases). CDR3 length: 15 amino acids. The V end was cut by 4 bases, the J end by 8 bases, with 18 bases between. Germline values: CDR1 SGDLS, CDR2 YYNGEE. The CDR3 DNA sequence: TGTGCCAGCAGCCCCCGAACAGGGCTGGACGAAAAACTGTTTTTT. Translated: CASSPRTGLDEKLFF.

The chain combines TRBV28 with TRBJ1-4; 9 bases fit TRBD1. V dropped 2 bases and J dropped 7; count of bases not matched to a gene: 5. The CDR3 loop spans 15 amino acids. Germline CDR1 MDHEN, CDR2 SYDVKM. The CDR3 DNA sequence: TGTGCCAGCAGTTTACCGGGACAGGGAGGTGAAAAACTGTTTTTT. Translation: CASSLPGQGGEKLFF.

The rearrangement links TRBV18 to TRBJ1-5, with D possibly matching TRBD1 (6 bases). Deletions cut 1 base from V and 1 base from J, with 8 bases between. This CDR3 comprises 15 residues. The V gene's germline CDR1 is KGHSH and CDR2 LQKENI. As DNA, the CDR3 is TGTGCCAGCTCACCACGACAGGCGAGCAATCAGCCCCAGCATTTT. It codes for CASSPRQASNQPQHF.

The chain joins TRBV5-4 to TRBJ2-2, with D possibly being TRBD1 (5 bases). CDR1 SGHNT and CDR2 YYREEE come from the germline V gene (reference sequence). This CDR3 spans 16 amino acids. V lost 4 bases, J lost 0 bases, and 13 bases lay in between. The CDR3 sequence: CASSTRQSPNTGELFF. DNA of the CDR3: TGTGCCAGCAGCACCCGACAGAGTCCGAACACCGGGGAGCTGTTTTTT.

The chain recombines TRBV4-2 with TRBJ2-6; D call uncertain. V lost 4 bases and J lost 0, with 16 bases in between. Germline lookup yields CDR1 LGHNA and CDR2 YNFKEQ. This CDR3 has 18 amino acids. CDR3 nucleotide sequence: TGTGCCAGCAGCCCCGCGAGTTCAAGAAACTCTGGGGCCAACGTCCTGACTTTC. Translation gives CASSPASSRNSGANVLTF.

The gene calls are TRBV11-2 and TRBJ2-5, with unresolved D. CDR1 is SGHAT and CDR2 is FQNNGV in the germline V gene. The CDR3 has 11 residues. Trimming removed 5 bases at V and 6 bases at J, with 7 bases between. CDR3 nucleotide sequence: TGTGCCAGCAGCGTCCGTAAGACCCAGTACTTC. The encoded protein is CASSVRKTQYF.

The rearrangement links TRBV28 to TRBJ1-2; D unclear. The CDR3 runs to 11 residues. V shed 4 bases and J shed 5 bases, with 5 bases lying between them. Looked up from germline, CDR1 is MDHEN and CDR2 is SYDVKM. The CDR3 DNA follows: TGTGCCAGCAGTTCCCCGTATGGCTACACCTTC. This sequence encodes CASSSPYGYTF.

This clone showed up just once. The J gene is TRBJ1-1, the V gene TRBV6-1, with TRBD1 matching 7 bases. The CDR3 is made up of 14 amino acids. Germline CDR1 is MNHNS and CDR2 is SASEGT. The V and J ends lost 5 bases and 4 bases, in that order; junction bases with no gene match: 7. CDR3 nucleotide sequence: TGTGCCAGCAGTCCTCGACAGGGCGGCACTGAAGCTTTCTTT. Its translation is CASSPRQGGTEAFF.

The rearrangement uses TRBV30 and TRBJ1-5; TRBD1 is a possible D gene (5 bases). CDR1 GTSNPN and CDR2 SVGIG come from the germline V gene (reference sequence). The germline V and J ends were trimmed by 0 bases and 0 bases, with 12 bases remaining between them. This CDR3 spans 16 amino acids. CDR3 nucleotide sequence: TGTGCCTGGAGTGTACCAGGGATTTATAGCAATCAGCCCCAGCATTTT. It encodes CAWSVPGIYSNQPQHF.

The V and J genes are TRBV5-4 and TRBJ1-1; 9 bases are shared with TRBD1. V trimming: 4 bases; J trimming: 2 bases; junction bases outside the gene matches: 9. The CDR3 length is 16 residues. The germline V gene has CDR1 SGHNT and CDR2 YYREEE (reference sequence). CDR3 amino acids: CASSAKTGGRNTEAFF. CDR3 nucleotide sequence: TGTGCCAGCAGCGCGAAAACAGGGGGCCGAAACACTGAAGCTTTCTTT.

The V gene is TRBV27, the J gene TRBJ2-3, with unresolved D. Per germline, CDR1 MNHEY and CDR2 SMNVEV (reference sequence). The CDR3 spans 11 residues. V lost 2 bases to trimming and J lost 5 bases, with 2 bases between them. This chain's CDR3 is CASSLRDTQYF. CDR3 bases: TGTGCCAGCAGTTTACGAGATACGCAGTATTTT.

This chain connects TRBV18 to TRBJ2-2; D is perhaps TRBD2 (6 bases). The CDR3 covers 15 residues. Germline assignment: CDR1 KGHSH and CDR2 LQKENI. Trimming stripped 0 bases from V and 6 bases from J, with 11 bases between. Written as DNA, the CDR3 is TGTGCCAGCTCACCACCGCGTACGGGAGCCGGGGAGCTGTTTTTT. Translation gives CASSPPRTGAGELFF.